This TCR beta chain was recovered during a study of response to subunit inactivated influenza vaccine. A remark on this clonotype: Antigen specificity is unknown.

Study-wide points: It was suggested by the authors that few new T cells are recruited by each seasonal influenza vaccination.

This CDR3 comprises 13 residues. V lost 0 bases to trimming and J lost 4 bases, with 6 bases between them. Germline V gene lookup returns CDR1 MNHNS and CDR2 SASEGT. TCRdb processed the RT-PCR reads anew with MiXCR; each CDR3 protein has one entry. The sample records some 520,000 distinct CDR3 sequences, about 17% being singletons. This receptor was identified in a man aged 50-75 years who received an inactivated influenza vaccine. The input for sequencing was CD4+ T cells sorted from PBMCs, taken roughly 24 months after vaccination. The chain is built from TRBV6-1 and TRBJ1-2; D is ambiguous. For the CDR3, the DNA is TGTGCCAGCAGTGAAGCTGGCAGCTATGGCTACACCTTC. Its translation: CASSEAGSYGYTF.